These T cell receptor beta chains were read from a single sample in a study of regulatory T cells in long-lasting Graves disease. TCRdb ran MiXCR on the multiplex PCR reads and lists one entry per CDR3 protein. The sample includes 400,000 to 550,000 distinct CDR3 sequences, 14% to 15% of them seen just once. The data also belong to a second study, concerning T cells in Graves' hyperthyroidism and ophthalmopathy.

The source material was peripheral blood mononuclear cells (PBMCs), sampled at new diagnosis, from a patient treated with antithyroid drugs. The receptor set was obtained from a woman in her 30s with Graves disease. The CDR3 runs from the conserved cysteine through the conserved F or W. The D gene is left open where the match is weak. Some rows have no size entry. The others give once, few or many, or a class for an expanded clone.

abundance,d_gene,len,v_gene,j_gene,CDR3nt,CDR3aa
many,-,13,TRBV5-1,TRBJ2-1,TGCGCCAGCAGCTTGGAGCCGACTAGGGTGGTGTTCTTC,CASSLEPTRVVFF
many,TRBD2,15,TRBV29-1,TRBJ2-1,TGCAGCGTTGTGGGCGGGAGGGCAGGATACAATGAGCAGTTCTTC,CSVVGGRAGYNEQFF
many,TRBD1,13,TRBV11-2,TRBJ2-5,TGTGCCAGCAGCTCGACAGGGGTGGAGACCCAGTACTTC,CASSSTGVETQYF
many,-,14,TRBV12-3/TRBV12-4,TRBJ2-3,TGTGCCAGCAGTCCCCCAGGGTTGGGAGATACGCAGTATTTT,CASSPPGLGDTQYF
many,TRBD1,15,TRBV10-3,TRBJ1-1,TGTGCCATCAGTGAGTCAGGACAGGAGAACACTGAAGCTTTCTTT,CAISESGQENTEAFF
few,TRBD1,15,TRBV4-2,TRBJ1-3,TGTGCCAGCAGCCAAGGACAGGGGACCGGAAACACCATATATTTT,CASSQGQGTGNTIYF
-,-,13,TRBV5-1,TRBJ2-5,TGCGCCAGCAGCATAGGGGGTCGGGAGACCCAGTACTTC,CASSIGGRETQYF
few,TRBD1,15,TRBV6-1,TRBJ2-4,TGTGCCAGCAGCGGTGGGACAGAAGCCAAAAACATTCAGTACTTC,CASSGGTEAKNIQYF
few,-,16,TRBV11-2,TRBJ1-3,TGTGCCAGCAGCCTCAGGACAGCCTTGGGGGGAAACACCATATATTTT,CASSLRTALGGNTIYF
-,-,16,TRBV9,TRBJ2-7,TGTGCCAGCAGCGTAGGGGGAGAGCTAGGGGCCTACGAGCAGTACTTC,CASSVGGELGAYEQYF
many,-,15,TRBV12-3/TRBV12-4,TRBJ2-3,TGTGCCAGCAGCCCTACTCGAACAGTGACAGATACGCAGTATTTT,CASSPTRTVTDTQYF
few,-,14,TRBV18,TRBJ1-1,TGTGCCAGCTCACCCGGGGGCGGGAGCACTGAAGCTTTCTTT,CASSPGGGSTEAFF
many,TRBD1,16,TRBV9,TRBJ2-3,TGTGCCAGCAGCCTCATAGACAGGGCTCCCGGAGATACGCAGTATTTT,CASSLIDRAPGDTQYF
-,TRBD2,14,TRBV24-1,TRBJ2-3,TGTACCACCGAAAGCGGGAGGGACACAGATACGCAGTATTTT,CTTESGRDTDTQYF
-,-,17,TRBV27,TRBJ2-2,TGTGCCAGCAGTTTAAATGTCATCCCCGGGACTGGCGGGGAGCTGTTTTTT,CASSLNVIPGTGGELFF
many,-,14,TRBV20-1,TRBJ2-1,TGCAGTGCTAGAGAAGGGAGCTCCTACAATGAGCAGTTCTTC,CSAREGSSYNEQFF
-,TRBD1,16,TRBV7-9,TRBJ2-2,TGTGCCAGCAGCTACGCCGGGACAGGGAACACCGGGGAGCTGTTTTTT,CASSYAGTGNTGELFF
few,TRBD2,15,TRBV20-1,TRBJ2-3,TGCAGTGCTAGAGTAGCGGGAGTGGGGGCAGATACGCAGTATTTT,CSARVAGVGADTQYF
-,-,13,TRBV7-9,TRBJ2-3,TGTGCCAGCAGCTTAGTCAGGGATCAGGGGCAGTATTTT,CASSLVRDQGQYF
many,-,14,TRBV5-1,TRBJ1-6,TGCGCCAGCAGCTTGGATTTTGGCGGTTCACCCCTCCACTTT,CASSLDFGGSPLHF
many,-,15,TRBV7-3,TRBJ2-7,TGTGCCAGCAGCCCCAGACAGGGACTTTACTACGAGCAGTACTTC,CASSPRQGLYYEQYF
many,-,13,TRBV30,TRBJ1-1,TGTGCCTGGACAGGGGACATGAACACTGAAGCTTTCTTT,CAWTGDMNTEAFF
many,-,11,TRBV28,TRBJ1-2,TGTGCCAGCAGTTTAGTGGGTGGCTACACCTTC,CASSLVGGYTF
-,TRBD2,15,TRBV20-1,TRBJ2-5,TGCAGTGCTAGAGGGACTAGCGGGAGTTTAGAGACCCAGTACTTC,CSARGTSGSLETQYF
many,TRBD1,14,TRBV5-1,TRBJ2-1,TGCGCCAGCAGCTCGGGACAGGGTAGAAATGAGCAGTTCTTC,CASSSGQGRNEQFF